This entry lists 8 T cell receptor beta chains sequenced from one sample in a study of CD8 T cells in Susac syndrome. A quantity of about 0.5 to 1 ug RNA underwent reverse transcription using random hexamers. One entry per CDR3 protein results from TCRdb running MiXCR on the immunoSEQ multiplex PCR reads. The sample includes 180,000 or so distinct CDR3 sequences, over 90% seen only once; the top ten take 0.085% to 0.1%. Material for sequencing was CD4+ T cells from PBMCs. These receptors all stem from a human donor with Susac syndrome.

The chain links TRBV21-1 to TRBJ2-1; the D segment call TRBD1 is taken from the table without a DNA check. TRBV21-1 is classified as a pseudogene. This CDR3 comprises 19 residues. The CDR3 is CASSKALWDVQGGYNEQFF. The CDR3 nucleotides read TGTGCCAGCAGCAAAGCGCTTTGGGACGTGCAGGGGGGATACAATGAGCAGTTCTTC.

This chain connects TRBV25-1 to TRBJ1-1, with D possibly matching TRBD1 (5 bases). V was clipped by 3 bases and J by 4 bases, with 9 bases between them. CDR1 is MGHDK, CDR2 SYGVNS, per germline. The CDR3 has 13 amino acids. The CDR3 here is CASSDRGSTEAFF. The DNA of the CDR3 is TGTGCCAGCAGTGATCGGGGGTCCACTGAAGCTTTCTTT.

The rearrangement joins TRBV28 to TRBJ1-2, with TRBD1 as a possible D gene (5 bases). The CDR3 covers 13 residues. V was trimmed by 5 bases and J by 5 bases, leaving 12 bases between them. CDR1 and CDR2 from the germline V gene are MDHEN and SYDVKM. DNA for the CDR3: TGTGCCAGCAGTACCGGACATGGTTATGGCTACACCTTC. Translated: CASSTGHGYGYTF.

V usage is TRBV5-5 and J usage is TRBJ2-3; D not resolved. Germline assignment: CDR1 SGHKS and CDR2 YYEKEE (reference sequence). Deletions cut 4 bases from V and 0 bases from J, with 15 bases between. The CDR3 is made up of 16 amino acids. The CDR3 region is CASSASVSGSTDTQYF. DNA of the CDR3: TGTGCCAGCAGCGCCTCCGTGAGTGGTAGCACAGATACGCAGTATTTT.

The chain uses TRBV24-1 and TRBJ2-7; a weak D match, TRBD2 (5 bases). The CDR3 loop spans 19 amino acids. Germline values: CDR1 KGHDR, CDR2 SFDVKD. The V and J ends lost 2 bases and 3 bases respectively, with 25 bases between them. The CDR3: CATSDSFVGSKIIFYEQYF. DNA for the CDR3: TGTGCCACCAGTGATTCTTTCGTAGGGAGCAAGATTATATTCTACGAGCAGTACTTC.

The rearrangement links TRBV4-1 to TRBJ2-3; TRBD2 matches at 8 bases. There are 17 residues in the CDR3. Germline trimming cut 1 base from V and 3 bases from J; bases unmatched to any gene: 9. Per germline, CDR1 MGHRA and CDR2 YSYEKL. CDR3 nucleotide sequence: TGCGCCAGCAGCCAAGGGGTTTTGCAGCGGGGGACAGATACGCAGTATTTT. Encoded protein: CASSQGVLQRGTDTQYF.

The chain uses TRBV7-2 and TRBJ2-1; no definite D call. CDR1 is SGHTA, CDR2 FQGNSA, per germline. This CDR3 region has 15 residues. Deletions cut 2 bases from V and 3 bases from J, with 11 bases between. CDR3: CASSLNTNNYNEQFF. The CDR3 nucleotides read TGTGCCAGCAGCTTAAACACCAACAACTACAATGAGCAGTTCTTC.

The chain recombines TRBV13 with TRBJ2-7; D ambiguous. Between the trimmed V and J ends, which lost 6 bases and 3 bases, there was a span of 6 bases. Germline V gene lookup returns CDR1 PRHDT and CDR2 FYEKMQ (reference sequence). This CDR3 spans 11 amino acids. The CDR3 DNA sequence: TGTGCCAGCAGTACCTACTACGAGCAGTACTTC. As protein: CASSTYYEQYF.